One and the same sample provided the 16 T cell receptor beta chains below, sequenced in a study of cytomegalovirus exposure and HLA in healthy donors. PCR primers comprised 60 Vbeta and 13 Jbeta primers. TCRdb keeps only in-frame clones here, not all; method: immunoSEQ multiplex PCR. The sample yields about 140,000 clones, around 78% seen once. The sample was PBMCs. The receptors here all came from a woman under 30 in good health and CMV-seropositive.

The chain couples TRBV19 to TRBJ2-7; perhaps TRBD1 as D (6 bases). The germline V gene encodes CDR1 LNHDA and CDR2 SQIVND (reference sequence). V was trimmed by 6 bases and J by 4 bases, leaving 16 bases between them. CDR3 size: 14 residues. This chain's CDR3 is CASSPGHSIYEQYF. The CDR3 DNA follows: TGTGCCAGTAGCCCGGGACATTCAATTTACGAGCAGTACTTC.

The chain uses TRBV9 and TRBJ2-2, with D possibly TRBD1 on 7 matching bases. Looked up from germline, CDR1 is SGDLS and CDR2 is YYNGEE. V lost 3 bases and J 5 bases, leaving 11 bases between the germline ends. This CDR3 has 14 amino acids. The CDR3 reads CASSGGTVTGELFF. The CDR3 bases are TGTGCCAGCAGCGGCGGGACAGTGACCGGGGAGCTGTTTTTT.

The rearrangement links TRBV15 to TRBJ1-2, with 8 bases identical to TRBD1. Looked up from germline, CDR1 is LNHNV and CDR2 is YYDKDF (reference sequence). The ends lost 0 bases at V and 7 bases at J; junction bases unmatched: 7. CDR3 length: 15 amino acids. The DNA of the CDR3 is TGTGCCACCAGCAGAGATGGGACAGGTCTTTCTGGCTACACCTTC. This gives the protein CATSRDGTGLSGYTF.

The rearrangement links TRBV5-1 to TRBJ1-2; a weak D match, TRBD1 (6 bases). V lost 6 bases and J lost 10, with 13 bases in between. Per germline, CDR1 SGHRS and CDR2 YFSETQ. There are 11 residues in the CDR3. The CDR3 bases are TGCGCCAGCACAGAACAGGGTCCCTACACCTTC. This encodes CASTEQGPYTF.

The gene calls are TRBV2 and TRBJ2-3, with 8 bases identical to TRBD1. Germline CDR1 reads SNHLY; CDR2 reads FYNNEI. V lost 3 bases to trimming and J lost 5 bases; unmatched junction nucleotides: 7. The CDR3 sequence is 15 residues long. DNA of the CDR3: TGTGCCAGCAGTGAGGACAGGGCGGTCGGAGATACGCAGTATTTT. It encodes CASSEDRAVGDTQYF.

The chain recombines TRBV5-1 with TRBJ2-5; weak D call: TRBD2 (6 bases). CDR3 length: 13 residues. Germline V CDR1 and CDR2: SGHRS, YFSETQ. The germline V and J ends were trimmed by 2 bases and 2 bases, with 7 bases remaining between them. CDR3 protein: CASSFGGQETQYF. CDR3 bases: TGCGCCAGCAGCTTCGGGGGACAAGAGACCCAGTACTTC. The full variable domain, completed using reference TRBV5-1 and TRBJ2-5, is KAGVTQTPRYLIKTRGQQVTLSCSPISGHRSVSWYQQTPGQGLQFLFEYFSETQRNKGNFPGRFSGRQFSNSRSEMNVSTLELGDSALYLCASSFGGQETQYFGPGTRLLVL.

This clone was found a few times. The CDR3 spells CASSWGDTGELFF. DNA of the CDR3: TGCGCCAGCAGCTGGGGGGACACCGGGGAGCTGTTTTTT. This sequence joins TRBV5-1 and TRBJ2-2, with D possibly being TRBD2 (6 bases). CDR1 and CDR2 from the germline V gene are SGHRS and YFSETQ. The CDR3 sequence is 13 residues long. Trimming removed 3 bases from V and 3 bases from J, with 6 bases in between.

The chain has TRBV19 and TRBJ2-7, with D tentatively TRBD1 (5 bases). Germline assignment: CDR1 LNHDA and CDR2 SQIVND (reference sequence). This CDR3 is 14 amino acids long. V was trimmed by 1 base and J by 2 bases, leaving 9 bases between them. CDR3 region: CASSIVGAAYEQYF. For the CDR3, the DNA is TGTGCCAGTAGTATAGTAGGGGCAGCCTACGAGCAGTACTTC. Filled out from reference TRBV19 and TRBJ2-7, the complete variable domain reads DGGITQSPKYLFRKEGQNVTLSCEQNLNHDAMYWYRQDPGQGLRLIYYSQIVNDFQKGDIAEGYSVSREKKESFPLTVTSAQKNPTAFYLCASSIVGAAYEQYFGPGTRLTVT.

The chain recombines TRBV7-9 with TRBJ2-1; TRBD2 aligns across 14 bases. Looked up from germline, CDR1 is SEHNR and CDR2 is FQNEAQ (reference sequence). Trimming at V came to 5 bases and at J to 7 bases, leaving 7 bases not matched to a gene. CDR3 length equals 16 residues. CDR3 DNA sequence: TGTGCCAGCAGCCCTAGGACTAGCGGGGGGTTTAATGAGCAGTTCTTC. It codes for CASSPRTSGGFNEQFF.

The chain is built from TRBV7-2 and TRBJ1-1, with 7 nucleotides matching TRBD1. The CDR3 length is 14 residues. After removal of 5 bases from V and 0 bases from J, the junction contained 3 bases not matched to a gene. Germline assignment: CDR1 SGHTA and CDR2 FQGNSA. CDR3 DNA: TGTGCCAGCAGCATGGACAGGATGAACACTGAAGCTTTCTTT. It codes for CASSMDRMNTEAFF. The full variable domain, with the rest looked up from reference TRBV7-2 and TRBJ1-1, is GAGVSQSPSNKVTEKGKDVELRCDPISGHTALYWYRQSLGQGLEFLIYFQGNSAPDKSGLPSDRFSAERTGGSVSTLTIQRTQQEDSAVYLCASSMDRMNTEAFFGQGTRLTVV.

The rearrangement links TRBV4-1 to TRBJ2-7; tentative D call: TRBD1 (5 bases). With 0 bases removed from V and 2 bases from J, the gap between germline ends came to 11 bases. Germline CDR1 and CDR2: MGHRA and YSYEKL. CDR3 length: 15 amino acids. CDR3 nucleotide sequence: TGCGCCAGCAGCCAAGAGGCGACAGAAACCTACGAGCAGTACTTC. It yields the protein CASSQEATETYEQYF.

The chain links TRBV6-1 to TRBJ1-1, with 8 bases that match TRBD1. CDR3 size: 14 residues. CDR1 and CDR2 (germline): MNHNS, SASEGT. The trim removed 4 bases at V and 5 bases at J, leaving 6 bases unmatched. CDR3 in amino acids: CASSVNRGYTEAFF. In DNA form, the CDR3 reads TGTGCCAGCAGTGTTAACAGGGGGTATACTGAAGCTTTCTTT.

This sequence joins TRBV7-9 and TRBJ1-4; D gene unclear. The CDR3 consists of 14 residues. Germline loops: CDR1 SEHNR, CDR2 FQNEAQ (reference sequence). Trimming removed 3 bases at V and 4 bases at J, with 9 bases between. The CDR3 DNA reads TGTGCCAGCAGCTTGGGCAGCGGTAATGAAAAACTGTTTTTT. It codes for CASSLGSGNEKLFF.

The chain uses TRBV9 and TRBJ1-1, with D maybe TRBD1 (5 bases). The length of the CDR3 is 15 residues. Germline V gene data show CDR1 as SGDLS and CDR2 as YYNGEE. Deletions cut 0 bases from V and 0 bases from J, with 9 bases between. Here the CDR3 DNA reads TGTGCCAGCAGCGTAGAGGCAGGGTTGAACACTGAAGCTTTCTTT. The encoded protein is CASSVEAGLNTEAFF.

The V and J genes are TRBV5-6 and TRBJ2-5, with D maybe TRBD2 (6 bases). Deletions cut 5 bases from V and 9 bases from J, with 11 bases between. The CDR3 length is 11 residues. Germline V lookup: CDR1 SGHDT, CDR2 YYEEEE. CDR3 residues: CASSVGEAQYF. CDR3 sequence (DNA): TGTGCCAGCAGTGTCGGGGAGGCCCAGTACTTC.

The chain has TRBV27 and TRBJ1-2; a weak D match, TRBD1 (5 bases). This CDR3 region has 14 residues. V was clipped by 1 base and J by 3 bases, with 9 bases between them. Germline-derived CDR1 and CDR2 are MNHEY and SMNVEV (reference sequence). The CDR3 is CASSLYAGYYGYTF. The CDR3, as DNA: TGTGCCAGCAGTTTATACGCAGGGTACTATGGCTACACCTTC.